This is a list of T cell receptor beta chains from one sample in a study of blood T cell repertoires in COVID-19. Clones were read by immunoSEQ multiplex PCR, and TCRdb kept only the in-frame ones, dropping some. The table shows about 120,000 clones, with about 83% occurring only once. The sequenced material came from peripheral blood. All receptors come from a man aged 55 to 70 with acute or convalescent COVID-19. CDR3s leave out the opening cysteine and the closing phenylalanine or tryptophan.

>TRBV18|TRBJ1-5
ASSPTGPNQPQH
>TRBV7-8|TRBJ2-7
ASSFPGLAAYEQY
>TRBV19|TRBJ1-4
ASVSGRQGGEKLF
>TRBV5-1|TRBJ2-1
ASSLVASRERDGNEQF
>TRBV10-1|TRBJ2-1
ASSESRLAGDEQF
>TRBV2|TRBJ2-5
ASRAPLAGGQETQY
>TRBV5-4|TRBJ1-4
ASSIETGSNEKLF
>TRBV7-9|TRBJ2-7
ASALGGTGVYEQY
>TRBV6-2/TRBV6-3|TRBJ2-7
ASSPPGGSYEQY
>TRBV15|TRBJ2-7
ATKWAGGPYEQY
>TRBV9|TRBJ2-5
ASSVQGETQY
>TRBV7-3|TRBJ1-3
ASSLRGQTLGNTIY
>TRBV2|TRBJ2-1
ASSDSLPDRGFSYNEQF
>TRBV7-2|TRBJ2-7
ASSLWTSGIYEQY
>TRBV6-6|TRBJ1-4
ASTSPGGKLF
>TRBV6-4|TRBJ2-2
ASSPKRVAGGTGELF
>TRBV29-1|TRBJ2-1
SVVVAGRGF